This T cell receptor (beta chain) was found in a study of naive and memory T cell subsets. The beta constant-region primer was an equimolar mix of two oligonucleotides covering TRBC1 and TRBC2. TCRdb re-derived calls from the UMI-ligation and nested PCR reads in MiXCR, one entry per CDR3 protein. Seen here are some 83,000 distinct CDR3 sequences, over 10% observed once, and the top ten hold roughly 0.9%. CD4+ T cell IFNgamma after overnight CMV lysate exposure gave donor CMV status. The CDR3 is made up of 16 amino acids. The V and J ends lost 0 bases and 6 bases respectively, with 16 bases between them. CDR1 KGHSH and CDR2 LQKENI come from the germline V gene. This clonotype has only a few counts.

Sequencing used central memory CD4+ T cells from blood. The chain carries TRBV18 and TRBJ2-3; tentatively, D is TRBD1 or TRBD2 (5 bases each). This TCR derives from a human donor in good health. The CDR3 DNA is TGTGCCAGCTCACCACCGTCGAGGGGAGTCTCCGATACGCAGTATTTT. Translation gives CASSPPSRGVSDTQYF. Full variable domain (remainder filled in from reference TRBV18 and TRBJ2-3): NAGVMQNPRHLVRRRGQEARLRCSPMKGHSHVYWYRQLPEEGLKFMVYLQKENIIDESGMPKERFSAEFPKEGPSILRIQQVVRGDSAAYFCASSPPSRGVSDTQYFGPGTRLTVL.